Listed below are T cell receptor beta chains from one sample, sequenced in a study of shared clonotypes between healthy human individuals. The protocol was immunoSEQ multiplex PCR, while the TCRdb copy is restricted to in-frame clones and leaves out a portion. Of roughly 2.1 million clones in the sample, more than 85% are singletons; the top ten hold more than 1.5%. Sequencing input: naive CD8+ T cells from PBMCs. All receptors come from a man aged 18 to 29 in good health. Some clones in this sample may be carry-over from other donors' samples. The CDR3 runs from the conserved cysteine through the conserved F or W. Fields, in order: V gene, D gene, J gene, CDR3 DNA, CDR3 protein. D genes are given only for firm matches.

v_call: TRBV13
d_call: .
j_call: TRBJ1-3
cdr3_nt: TGTGCCAGCAGCCCGATTAGGACATCTGGAAACACCATATATTTT
cdr3_aa: CASSPIRTSGNTIYF

v_call: TRBV7-9
d_call: TRBD2
j_call: TRBJ2-3
cdr3_nt: TGTGCCAGCACCATAGCGGGAGGGCGCACAGATACGCAGTATTTT
cdr3_aa: CASTIAGGRTDTQYF

v_call: TRBV5-6
d_call: .
j_call: TRBJ1-2
cdr3_nt: TGTGCCAGCAGCTTTCTCAGGGACTGGTACACCTTC
cdr3_aa: CASSFLRDWYTF

v_call: TRBV7-3
d_call: .
j_call: TRBJ2-1
cdr3_nt: TGTGCCAGCAGCCCTACCGGTGCGTGGAATGAGCAGTTCTTC
cdr3_aa: CASSPTGAWNEQFF

v_call: TRBV27
d_call: TRBD1
j_call: TRBJ2-7
cdr3_nt: TGTGCCAGCAGTCTCACCGGGACAGGGTTCTACGAGCAGTACTTC
cdr3_aa: CASSLTGTGFYEQYF

v_call: TRBV6-1
d_call: .
j_call: TRBJ2-7
cdr3_nt: TGTGCCAGCCGAGAATTTTACTACGAGCAGTACTTC
cdr3_aa: CASREFYYEQYF

v_call: TRBV7-8
d_call: TRBD1
j_call: TRBJ1-2
cdr3_nt: TGTGCCAGCAGCCGCATTTCGGGACAGGGGAACGATGGCTACACCTTC
cdr3_aa: CASSRISGQGNDGYTF

v_call: TRBV7-9
d_call: TRBD2
j_call: TRBJ2-2
cdr3_nt: TGTGCCAGCAGCTTAGCGCTCCTAGCGGAAACCGGGGAGCTGTTTTTT
cdr3_aa: CASSLALLAETGELFF

v_call: TRBV27
d_call: .
j_call: TRBJ2-2
cdr3_nt: TGTGCCAGCAGTTTACGAGGGGGGGAGCTGTTTTTT
cdr3_aa: CASSLRGGELFF

v_call: TRBV18
d_call: .
j_call: TRBJ1-1
cdr3_nt: TGTGCCAGCTCACCCTCCGGAGCTGAAGCTTTCTTT
cdr3_aa: CASSPSGAEAFF

v_call: TRBV28
d_call: .
j_call: TRBJ2-1
cdr3_nt: TGTGCCAGCAGTTTTTGGGGTAAAACTTGGGATGAGCAGTTCTTC
cdr3_aa: CASSFWGKTWDEQFF

v_call: TRBV5-4
d_call: .
j_call: TRBJ2-3
cdr3_nt: TGTGCCAGCAGCTTATCTGAAGATACGCAGTATTTT
cdr3_aa: CASSLSEDTQYF

v_call: TRBV30
d_call: .
j_call: TRBJ1-2
cdr3_nt: TGTGCCTGGAGTGCCAACCTCAGGGATCCTGGCTACACCTTC
cdr3_aa: CAWSANLRDPGYTF

v_call: TRBV15
d_call: .
j_call: TRBJ1-3
cdr3_nt: TGTGCCACCAGCAGTTCACCCCGTTGGGGAAACACCATATATTTT
cdr3_aa: CATSSSPRWGNTIYF

v_call: TRBV7-9
d_call: .
j_call: TRBJ1-4
cdr3_nt: TGTGCCAGCAGCTTAGAATACGGGAATGAAAAACTGTTTTTT
cdr3_aa: CASSLEYGNEKLFF

v_call: TRBV29-1
d_call: .
j_call: TRBJ2-7
cdr3_nt: TGCAGCGCCGCAGGCCACGAGCAGTACTTC
cdr3_aa: CSAAGHEQYF